The 13 T cell receptor beta chains in this list originate from one sample, sequenced in a study of vaccination and CD4 T cells after COVID-19. Sequencing of DNA taken from cultured CD4+ T cells relied on the Oncomine TCR Beta short-read assay. MiXCR, run by TCRdb on the PCR reads, gives a single entry per CDR3 protein. This sample has 20,000 or so distinct CDR3 sequences; 55% to 60% occur once, and the top ten carry around 10%. The treatment here: roughly ten-day PBMC culture with coronavirus spike peptide pools or control peptides (ViraFEST assay). These receptors' targets are unknown. The material was CD4+ T cells from blood, cultured in vitro, obtained after SARS-CoV-2 vaccination. The source of these receptors is a human donor who had recovered from COVID-19.

This chain connects TRBV7-8 to TRBJ1-2; D perhaps matches TRBD1 (5 bases). The CDR3 contains 13 residues. Trimming removed 5 bases from V and 2 bases from J, with 9 bases in between. Germline-derived CDR1 and CDR2 are SGHVS and FQNEAQ. The CDR3 DNA follows: TGTGCCAGCAGCCCGGACACCAACTATGGCTACACCTTC. It is translated as CASSPDTNYGYTF.

J is TRBJ1-2 and V is TRBV15; D gene unclear. The CDR3 runs to 15 residues. Trimming took off 0 bases at V and 3 bases at J, with 11 bases between the two ends. CDR1 is LNHNV and CDR2 is YYDKDF in the germline V gene (reference sequence). Here the CDR3 reads CATSRDMSHDYGYTF. DNA for the CDR3: TGTGCCACCAGCAGAGATATGAGTCACGACTATGGCTACACCTTC.

This clonotype was detected only a few times. The rearrangement uses TRBV6-1 and TRBJ2-3, with D uncertain. This CDR3 is 16 amino acids long. Trimming took 2 bases from V and 6 from J, leaving 18 bases between them. Germline assignment: CDR1 MNHNS and CDR2 SASEGT. Written as DNA, the CDR3 is TGTGCCAGCAGTGAAATCTGGCGGCGACCAAGGGATACGCAGTATTTT. This codes for CASSEIWRRPRDTQYF.

The CDR3 protein is CASSLPPRGPNTEAFF. CDR3 bases: TGTGCCAGCAGCTTACCTCCGAGGGGCCCGAACACTGAAGCTTTCTTT. V usage is TRBV5-4 and J usage is TRBJ1-1, with TRBD1 as a possible D gene (5 bases). Germline V lookup: CDR1 SGHNT, CDR2 YYREEE (reference sequence). The ends were cut back, 2 bases at V and 1 base at J, with 15 bases in the middle. The CDR3 contains 16 residues.

The chain combines TRBV6-2 or TRBV6-3 with TRBJ2-7; D not certain. CDR3 length equals 17 residues. V was clipped by 2 bases and J by 4 bases, with 21 bases between them. Per the germline V gene, CDR1 is MNHEY and CDR2 is SVGEGT. The CDR3 DNA follows: TGTGCCAGCAGTTACCCACCCGGTAGTGGGCATCGGTACGAGCAGTACTTC. It codes for CASSYPPGSGHRYEQYF.

The chain combines TRBV6-2 or TRBV6-3 with TRBJ2-7; 8 bases fit TRBD2. Germline lookup yields CDR1 MNHEY and CDR2 SVGEGT. The CDR3 is 14 residues long. V lost 5 bases to trimming and J lost 7 bases; unmatched junction nucleotides: 10. CDR3 protein: CASSKPTTSVEQYF. The CDR3 region has the DNA TGTGCCAGCAGTAAACCGACGACTAGCGTAGAGCAGTACTTC.

This sequence joins TRBV29-1 and TRBJ1-1; D ambiguous. The CDR3 runs to 13 residues. V dropped 4 bases and J dropped 0 bases, with 9 bases sitting between them. Germline CDR1 SQVTM, CDR2 ANQGSEA. The CDR3 DNA is TGCAGCGTTGCCAAGCCCTTGAACACTGAAGCTTTCTTT. Its translation: CSVAKPLNTEAFF.

The rearrangement joins TRBV20-1 to TRBJ1-1; a weak D match, TRBD1 (5 bases). CDR1 and CDR2 (germline): DFQATT, SNEGSKA (reference sequence). CDR3 length: 16 amino acids. Trimming stripped 2 bases from V and 5 bases from J, with 21 bases between. CDR3 amino acids: CSARPQGSFRRTEAFF. The CDR3, as DNA: TGCAGTGCTAGACCGCAGGGAAGTTTTAGACGGACTGAAGCTTTCTTT.

This sequence joins TRBV5-4 and TRBJ1-1, with D perhaps TRBD1 (5 bases). The germline gives CDR1 SGHNT, CDR2 YYREEE (reference sequence). With 7 bases removed from V and 3 bases from J, the gap between germline ends came to 16 bases. The CDR3 is made up of 14 amino acids. The DNA for the CDR3 is TGTGCCAGCGGGAGGGGCAGGGCTGACACTGAAGCTTTCTTT. It specifies CASGRGRADTEAFF.

The chain carries TRBV11-3 and TRBJ2-2; 9 bases match TRBD1. The junction had 13 bases not matched to a gene; V was cut back by 7 bases and J by 1 base. Germline lookup yields CDR1 SGHNT and CDR2 YENEEA. The CDR3 is made up of 18 amino acids. The chain's CDR3 is CASTTPGQGFRNTGELFF. CDR3 nucleotides: TGTGCCAGCACCACCCCGGGACAGGGATTTAGGAACACCGGGGAGCTGTTTTTT.

V usage is TRBV6-1 and J usage is TRBJ1-2; perhaps TRBD1 as D (5 bases). The germline V gene encodes CDR1 MNHNS and CDR2 SASEGT. V lost 3 bases to trimming and J lost 4 bases, with 9 bases between them. The CDR3 totals 13 residues. In DNA, the CDR3 is TGTGCCAGCAGTGAGGCAGGGAGCTATGGCTACACCTTC. Its protein product is CASSEAGSYGYTF.

This chain joins TRBV28 and TRBJ2-2; tentative D call: TRBD1 (5 bases). The CDR3 loop spans 14 amino acids. The V gene lost 6 bases and the J gene lost 4 bases, with 12 bases spanning the gap. The germline gives CDR1 MDHEN, CDR2 SYDVKM. The CDR3 coding sequence is TGTGCCAGCAGATCTCCAGGGCCCACCGGGGAGCTGTTTTTT. Protein product: CASRSPGPTGELFF.

This clonotype was counted between two and nine times. The J gene is TRBJ1-1, the V gene TRBV10-1; no clear D gene. Per germline, CDR1 WNHNN and CDR2 SYGVQD (reference sequence). The CDR3 length is 13 residues. V was pared by 4 bases and J by 3 bases, with 9 bases between. This CDR3 reads CASSANQDTEAFF. CDR3 nucleotide sequence: TGCGCCAGCAGTGCAAACCAGGACACTGAAGCTTTCTTT.